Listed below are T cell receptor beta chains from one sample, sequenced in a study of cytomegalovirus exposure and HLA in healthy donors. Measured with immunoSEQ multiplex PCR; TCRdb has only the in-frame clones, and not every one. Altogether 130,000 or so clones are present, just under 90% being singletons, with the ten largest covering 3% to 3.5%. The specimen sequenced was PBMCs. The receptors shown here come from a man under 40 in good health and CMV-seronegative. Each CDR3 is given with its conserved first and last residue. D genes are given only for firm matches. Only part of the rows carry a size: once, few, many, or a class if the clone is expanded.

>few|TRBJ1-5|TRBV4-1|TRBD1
CASSQTGDQPQHF
TGCGCCAGCAGCCAAACAGGGGATCAGCCCCAGCATTTT
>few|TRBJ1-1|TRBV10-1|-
CASSEFLYLLVPEAFF
TGCGCCAGCAGTGAGTTCCTTTACCTACTGGTCCCTGAAGCTTTCTTT
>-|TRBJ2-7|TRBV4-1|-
CASSPRPAQGGYEQYF
TGCGCCAGCAGTCCAAGACCAGCGCAGGGTGGGTACGAGCAGTACTTC
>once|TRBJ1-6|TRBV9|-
CASSGDTTLHF
TGTGCCAGCAGCGGTGACACCACCCTCCACTTT
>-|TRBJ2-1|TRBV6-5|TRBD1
CASSYRGQGGNEQFF
TGTGCCAGCAGTTACCGTGGACAGGGGGGGAACGAGCAGTTCTTC
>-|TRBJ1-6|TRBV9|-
CASSVETEGSPLHF
TGTGCCAGCAGCGTAGAAACCGAGGGTTCACCCCTCCACTTT
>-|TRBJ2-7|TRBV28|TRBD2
CASSQHRAGGEQYF
TGTGCCAGCAGTCAACACAGGGCGGGGGGCGAGCAGTACTTC
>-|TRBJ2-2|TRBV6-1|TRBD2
CASSEQGLASVELFF
TGTGCCAGCAGTGAACAGGGACTAGCGTCAGTGGAGCTGTTTTTT
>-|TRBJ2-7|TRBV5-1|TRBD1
CASSWDTGGGYEQYF
TGCGCCAGCAGCTGGGATACAGGGGGCGGCTACGAGCAGTACTTC
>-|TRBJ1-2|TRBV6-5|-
CASSAGGYGYTF
TGTGCCAGCAGTGCCGGGGGCTATGGCTACACCTTC